This T cell receptor (beta chain) comes out of a study of Ad26.COV2.S vaccination and SARS-CoV-2 variants. Clones were sequenced by immunoSEQ multiplex PCR, and TCRdb holds only the in-frame ones, with some missing. The sample records about 380,000 clones, roughly 80% being singletons. Trimming removed 4 bases at V and 5 bases at J, with 11 bases between. Per the germline V gene, CDR1 is KGHSH and CDR2 is LQKENI. This CDR3 spans 13 amino acids. Treatment in this sample: around 19 received Ad26.COV2.S at low or high dose, single or two shots; about 5 received placebo; per-sample allocation not given. All samples were drawn on day 63, counting from the first vaccine or placebo injection.

The chain has TRBV18 and TRBJ1-1, with a possible D match to TRBD1 (5 bases). This material consisted of peripheral blood, taken in a trial of Ad26.COV2.S vaccine versus placebo. The clonotype comes from a person aged 18-60 years who received the Ad26.COV2.S COVID-19 vaccine or a placebo. In DNA, the CDR3 is TGTGCCAGCTCACAAGTCAGGGATACTGAAGCTTTCTTT. Protein sequence: CASSQVRDTEAFF.